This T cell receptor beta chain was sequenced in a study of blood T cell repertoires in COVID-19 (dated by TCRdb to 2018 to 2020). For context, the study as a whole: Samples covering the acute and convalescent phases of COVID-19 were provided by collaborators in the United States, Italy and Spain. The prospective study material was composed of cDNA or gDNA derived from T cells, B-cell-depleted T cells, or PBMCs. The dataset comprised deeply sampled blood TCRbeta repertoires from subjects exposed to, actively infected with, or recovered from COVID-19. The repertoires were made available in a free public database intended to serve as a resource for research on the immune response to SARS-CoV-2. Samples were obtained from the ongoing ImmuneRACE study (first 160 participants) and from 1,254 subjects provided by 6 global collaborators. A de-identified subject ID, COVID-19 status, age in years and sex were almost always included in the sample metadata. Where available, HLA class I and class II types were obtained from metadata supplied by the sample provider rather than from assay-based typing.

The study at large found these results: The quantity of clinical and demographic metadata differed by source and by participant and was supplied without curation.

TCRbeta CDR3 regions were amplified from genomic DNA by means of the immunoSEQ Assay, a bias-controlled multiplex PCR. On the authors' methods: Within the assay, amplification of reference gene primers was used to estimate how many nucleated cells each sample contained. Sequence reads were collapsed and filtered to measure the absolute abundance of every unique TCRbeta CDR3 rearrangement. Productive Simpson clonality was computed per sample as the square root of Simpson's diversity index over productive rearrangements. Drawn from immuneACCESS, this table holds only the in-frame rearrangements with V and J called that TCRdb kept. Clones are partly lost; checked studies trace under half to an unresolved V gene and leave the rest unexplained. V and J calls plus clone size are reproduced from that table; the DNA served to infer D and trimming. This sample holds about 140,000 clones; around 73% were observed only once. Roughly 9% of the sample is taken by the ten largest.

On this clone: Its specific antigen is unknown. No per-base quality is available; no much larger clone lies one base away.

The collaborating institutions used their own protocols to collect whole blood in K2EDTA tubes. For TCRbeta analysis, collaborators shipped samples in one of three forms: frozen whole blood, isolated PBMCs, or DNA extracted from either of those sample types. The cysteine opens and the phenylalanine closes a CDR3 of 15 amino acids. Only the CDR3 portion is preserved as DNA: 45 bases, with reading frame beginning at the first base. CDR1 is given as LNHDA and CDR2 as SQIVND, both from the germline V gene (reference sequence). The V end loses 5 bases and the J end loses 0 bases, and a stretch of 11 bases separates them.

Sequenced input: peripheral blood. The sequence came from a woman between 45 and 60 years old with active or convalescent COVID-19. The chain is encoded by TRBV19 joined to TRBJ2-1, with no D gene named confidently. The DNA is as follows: TGTGCCAGTAGTCAGACTTGGAGCTCCTACAATGAGCAGTTCTTC. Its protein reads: CASSQTWSSYNEQFF.